What follows describes a single T cell receptor beta chain. Original handling: Amplification of reference gene primers was used by the study to estimate nucleated cell counts. Using immunoSEQ multiplex PCR, the repertoire was profiled, and TCRdb retains in-frame clones only, with some absent. V, J and clone size were drawn from that table, and D and trimming were deduced from the DNA. The sample consists of roughly 160,000 clones, roughly 88% of them appearing once. It was during active infection that Seattle patients were enrolled and then longitudinally followed. Germline V gene lookup returns CDR1 LNHDA and CDR2 SQIVND (reference sequence). CDR3 length: 15 amino acids. V lost 5 bases and J lost 6; bases outside the gene matches: 8. This sample was included in a study of blood T cell repertoires in COVID-19. Study at large: The United States, Italy and Spain supplied acute and convalescent COVID-19 samples. PBMCs, B-cell-depleted T cells, or T cells were the source of the cDNA or gDNA that made up the material.

This clonotype was sampled from a man aged 18 to 30 with COVID-19, enrolled during active disease. The genes are TRBV19 and TRBJ1-5, with 9 positions matching TRBD1. The sample taken for sequencing was peripheral blood. The CDR3 DNA reads as TGTGCCAGTAGTGCCTCCGGGACAGGGAGTCAGCCCCAGCATTTT. Translating gives CASSASGTGSQPQHF.